This T cell receptor (beta chain) is drawn from a study of T cells in Graves' hyperthyroidism and ophthalmopathy. Overall study findings and caveats: A 13 V-J signature model discriminated ophthalmopathy versus stable hyperthyroidism. A median around six months before onset, the model predicted ophthalmopathy.

V lost 4 bases, J lost 0 bases, and 5 bases stayed unmatched. CDR1 is MGHRA and CDR2 is YSYEKL in the germline V gene. The CDR3 is 15 amino acids. This clonotype appeared a few times. Antigen: not known. Amplification yielded TCR beta CDR3 regions, with RNA transcripts as the source. First-round RT-PCR of the TCR CDR3 relied on the HTBI primer set. Via MiXCR, TCRdb re-called the multiplex PCR reads, giving one row per CDR3 protein. The sample yields roughly 400,000 distinct CDR3 sequences, over 11% seen once. Ophthalmopathy cases met thresholds of Clinical Activity Score at least 3, NOSPECS grade at least 4 and duration under 3 months.

The chain employs TRBV4-1 and TRBJ2-7; 8 bases are a match to TRBD1. The sample comprised blood. This sequence was found in a man in his fifties or sixties with Graves' ophthalmopathy. The DNA of the CDR3 is TGCGCCAGCAGCCCCCTCGGACAGGGCTCCTACGAGCAGTACTTC. Translating gives CASSPLGQGSYEQYF.